The sequence of this T cell receptor (beta chain) was determined in a study of regulatory T cells in long-lasting Graves disease. Through Arm-PCR of CDR3 regions and iRepertoire HTBI primers, TCR beta libraries were built. TCRdb analysed the multiplex PCR reads with MiXCR anew, one entry per CDR3 protein. This table has about 220,000 distinct CDR3 sequences, approximately 19% appearing once. Time point meaning: newly diagnosed GD, antithyroid drugs for less than 3 months. The TCR library was made from RNA that had been extracted from PBMCs in TRIzol. The peripheral blood volume drawn was 7.5 to 10 milliliters, and it was collected into EDTA tubes. This sample was also put to use in a study of T cells in Graves' hyperthyroidism and ophthalmopathy.

The receptor comes from a woman aged 30 to 39 with Graves disease. Here the sequenced sample was peripheral blood mononuclear cells (PBMCs), taken at new diagnosis, from a patient treated with antithyroid drugs.

The CDR3 reads CAWSATSTGGSGYTF. The CDR3 nucleotides read TGTGCCTGGAGTGCCACGTCGACAGGGGGCAGTGGCTACACCTTC. The chain recombines TRBV30 with TRBJ1-2, with 10 nucleotides matching TRBD1. Germline CDR1 and CDR2: GTSNPN and SVGIG (reference sequence). This CDR3 has 15 amino acids. The V and J ends lost 1 base and 7 bases, in that order; junction bases with no gene match: 9.